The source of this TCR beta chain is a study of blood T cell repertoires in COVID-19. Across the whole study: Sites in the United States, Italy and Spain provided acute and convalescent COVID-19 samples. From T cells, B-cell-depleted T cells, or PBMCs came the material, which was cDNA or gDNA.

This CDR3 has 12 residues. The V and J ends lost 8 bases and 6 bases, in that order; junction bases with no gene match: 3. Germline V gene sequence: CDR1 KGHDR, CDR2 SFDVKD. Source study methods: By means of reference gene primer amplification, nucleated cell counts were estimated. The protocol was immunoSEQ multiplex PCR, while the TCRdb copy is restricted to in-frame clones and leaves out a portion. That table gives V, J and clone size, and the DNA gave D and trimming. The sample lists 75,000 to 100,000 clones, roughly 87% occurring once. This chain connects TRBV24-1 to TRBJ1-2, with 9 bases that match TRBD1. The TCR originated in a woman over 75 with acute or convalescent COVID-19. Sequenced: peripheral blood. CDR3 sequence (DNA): TGTGCCACCAAGACAGGGGGAGATGGCTACACCTTC. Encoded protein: CATKTGGDGYTF.